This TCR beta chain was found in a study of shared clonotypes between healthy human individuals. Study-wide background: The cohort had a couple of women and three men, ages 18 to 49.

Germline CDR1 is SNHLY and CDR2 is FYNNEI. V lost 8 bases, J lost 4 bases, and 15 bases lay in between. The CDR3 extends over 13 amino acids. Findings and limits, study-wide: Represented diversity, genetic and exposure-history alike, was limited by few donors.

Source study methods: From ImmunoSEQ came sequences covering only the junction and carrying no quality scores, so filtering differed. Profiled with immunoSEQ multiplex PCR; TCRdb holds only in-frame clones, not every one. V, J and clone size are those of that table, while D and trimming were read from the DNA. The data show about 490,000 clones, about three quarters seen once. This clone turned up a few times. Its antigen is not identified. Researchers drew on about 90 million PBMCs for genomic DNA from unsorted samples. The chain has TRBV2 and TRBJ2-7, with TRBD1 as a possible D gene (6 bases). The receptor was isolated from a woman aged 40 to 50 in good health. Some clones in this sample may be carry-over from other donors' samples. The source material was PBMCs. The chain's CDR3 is CASVPGTSYEQYF. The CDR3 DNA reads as TGTGCCAGCGTGCCGGGGACATCATACGAGCAGTACTTC. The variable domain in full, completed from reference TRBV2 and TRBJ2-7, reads EPEVTQTPSHQVTQMGQEVILRCVPISNHLYFYWYRQILGQKVEFLVSFYNNEISEKSEIFDDQFSVERPDGSNFTLKIRSTKLEDSAMYFCASVPGTSYEQYFGPGTRLTVT.